These T cell receptor beta chains were read from a single sample in a study of blood T cell repertoires in COVID-19. Sequencing was performed with immunoSEQ multiplex PCR; in TCRdb, only in-frame clones are kept and a portion is missing. The data show more than 400,000 clones, 80% to 95% seen once. Sequenced: PBMCs or T cells enriched from blood (not recorded which). These receptors originate from a man aged 18-30 years who had recovered from COVID-19. CDR3s include the opening cysteine and the closing phenylalanine or tryptophan. D genes are given only for firm matches. Only part of the rows carry a size: once, few, many, or a class if the clone is expanded.

J	D	size	V	CDR3	DNA
TRBJ1-3	TRBD1	NA	TRBV27	CASRGGTGGYSGNTIYF	TGTGCCAGCAGGGGAGGGACAGGCGGTTACTCTGGAAACACCATATATTTT
TRBJ2-1	NA	NA	TRBV12-3/TRBV12-4	CASRELAGGEQFF	TGTGCCAGCAGGGAACTCGCCGGCGGTGAGCAGTTCTTC
TRBJ1-1	NA	NA	TRBV18	CASSETRDTEAFF	TGTGCCAGCTCAGAAACTAGGGACACTGAAGCTTTCTTT
TRBJ2-1	NA	NA	TRBV3-1/TRBV3-2	CASTKGGLSRGKDEQFF	TGTGCCAGCACCAAAGGGGGACTTAGCAGGGGGAAGGATGAGCAGTTCTTC
TRBJ2-7	TRBD1	NA	TRBV12-5	CASGLQGAYEQYF	TGTGCTAGTGGTTTGCAGGGGGCCTACGAGCAGTACTTC
TRBJ1-1	NA	once	TRBV3-1/TRBV3-2	CASTLGGGVTEAFF	TGTGCCAGCACCCTAGGGGGTGGGGTCACTGAAGCTTTCTTT
TRBJ1-4	NA	NA	TRBV29-1	CSVAPGRNEKLFF	TGCAGCGTTGCACCAGGCCGCAATGAAAAACTGTTTTTT
TRBJ2-3	TRBD2	NA	TRBV20-1	CSASEKASGSNTDTQYF	TGCAGTGCTAGTGAGAAGGCTAGCGGGTCCAACACAGATACGCAGTATTTT
TRBJ1-1	NA	NA	TRBV5-5	CASSFQGTLNTEAFF	TGTGCCAGCAGCTTTCAAGGGACACTAAACACTGAAGCTTTCTTT
TRBJ1-5	TRBD1	NA	TRBV7-8	CASSLAQGGTGQPQHF	TGTGCCAGCAGCTTAGCGCAAGGGGGCACGGGTCAGCCCCAGCATTTT
TRBJ2-7	TRBD1	NA	TRBV11-2	CASSLGQGGNEQYF	TGTGCCAGCAGCTTGGGACAGGGCGGAAACGAGCAGTACTTC
TRBJ1-5	NA	NA	TRBV4-1	CASSPAGADDRPQHF	TGCGCCAGCAGCCCGGCGGGCGCCGACGATCGGCCCCAGCATTTT
TRBJ2-1	TRBD2	NA	TRBV29-1	CSVEGSGLYNEQFF	TGCAGCGTTGAAGGTAGCGGGCTCTACAATGAGCAGTTCTTC
TRBJ2-1	TRBD1	NA	TRBV11-2	CASSLEYGTGSASNEQFF	TGTGCCAGCAGCTTAGAATATGGGACAGGGTCCGCTAGCAATGAGCAGTTCTTC
TRBJ2-7	TRBD1	NA	TRBV7-9	CASSLGTGINEQYF	TGTGCCAGCAGCTTGGGGACAGGGATCAACGAGCAGTACTTC
TRBJ1-2	TRBD1	NA	TRBV4-1	CASSQDRGGSGYTF	TGCGCCAGCAGCCAAGATCGAGGGGGCAGTGGCTACACCTTC
TRBJ1-1	NA	NA	TRBV2	CASSDPPTNTEAFF	TGTGCCAGCAGTGATCCACCTACGAACACTGAAGCTTTCTTT
TRBJ1-2	TRBD1	NA	TRBV28	CASSTGQGPYGYTF	TGTGCCAGCAGTACAGGACAGGGGCCCTATGGCTACACCTTC
TRBJ1-4	NA	NA	TRBV27	CASRGIGGVVFF	TGTGCCAGCAGGGGGATCGGGGGGGTGGTGTTTTTT
TRBJ2-3	NA	once	TRBV9	CASSVEDSTQYF	TGTGCCAGCAGCGTAGAGGACAGTACGCAGTATTTT
TRBJ1-3	NA	NA	TRBV19	CASMGQSSGNTIYF	TGTGCCAGTATGGGGCAGAGCTCTGGAAACACCATATATTTT
TRBJ1-6	NA	NA	TRBV20-1	CSASVGGEGRSPLHF	TGCAGTGCTAGTGTAGGTGGAGAAGGGAGGTCACCCCTCCACTTT